The present T cell receptor (beta chain) was sequenced within a study of T cell repertoires in cytomegalovirus infection. The wider study: In the study, CMV epitopes included recently identified HLA-C-restricted and well-studied HLA-B-restricted ones. In public TCR beta signatures, there were indications of both CMV infection and matching HLA type.

Concerning this clonotype itself: The antigen is undetermined.

TCRdb independently ran MiXCR on the reads; one entry per CDR3 protein. The sample yields about 160,000 distinct CDR3 sequences, roughly 20% seen once. Germline values: CDR1 MGHRA, CDR2 YSYEKL. The V end was cut by 1 base, the J end by 3 bases, with 10 bases between. The CDR3 consists of 14 residues. Study findings and constraints: Cumulative public TCR beta family frequency identified carriers of CMV plus the relevant HLA. There were HLA-C-restricted CMV-specific TCR beta clonotypes dominating the ex vivo response.

Sequences were derived from CD8+ T cells from cultured PBMCs, sampled from culture after CMV antigen stimulation. The source is a human donor in good health (CMV status not recorded). Some clones in this sample may be carry-over from other donors' samples. The chain employs TRBV4-1 and TRBJ2-7; the D gene is possibly TRBD1 (6 bases). The CDR3 region is CASSQGLGGYEQYF. The CDR3, as DNA: TGCGCCAGCAGCCAAGGTTTAGGGGGCTACGAGCAGTACTTC.